Listed here are 9 T cell receptor beta chains from one sample, sequenced in a study of radiotherapy plus CTLA-4 blockade in lung cancer (dated by TCRdb to the late 2010s). The library was produced with the immunoSEQ multiplex PCR assay. Not all clones reach the TCRdb copy of this immuneACCESS table, which keeps in-frame sequences only. Checked studies attribute under half of the gap to unresolved V genes and leave the rest unexplained. The table for this sample lists fewer than 95,000 clones; about 83% of them were counted only once. 0.65% to 0.9% of the sample is in the top ten clones. Here the sequenced sample was peripheral blood, taken from a patient treated with radiotherapy plus ipilimumab. These receptors were collected from a human donor with non-small cell lung cancer who had stable disease on radiotherapy plus ipilimumab.

This chain uses TRBV18 with TRBJ2-4; D is perhaps TRBD1 (5 bases). The germline V gene has CDR1 KGHSH and CDR2 LQKENI. The CDR3 extends over 14 amino acids. Deletions cut 3 bases from V and 6 bases from J, with 12 bases between. The CDR3 protein is CASSPGRELNIQYF. The CDR3 region has the DNA TGTGCCAGCTCACCCGGCAGGGAATTAAACATTCAGTACTTC.

The gene calls are TRBV7-9 and TRBJ2-7; no reliable D call. Between the trimmed V and J ends, which lost 5 bases and 2 bases, there was a span of 10 bases. The length of the CDR3 is 13 residues. Germline V gene sequence: CDR1 SEHNR, CDR2 FQNEAQ (reference sequence). The CDR3 region is CASSPTVTYEQYF. The CDR3 DNA reads TGTGCCAGCAGCCCGACGGTGACCTACGAGCAGTACTTC.

This clone showed up just once. This chain uses TRBV4-2 with TRBJ2-7, with 13 bases aligning to TRBD2. Losses at the gene ends were 3 bases for V and 5 bases for J; bases not matched to a gene: 4. The CDR3 contains 15 residues. The germline V gene has CDR1 LGHNA and CDR2 YNFKEQ. CDR3 loop: CASSQRTSGSDEQYF. Written as DNA, the CDR3 is TGTGCCAGCAGCCAGAGGACTAGCGGGAGCGACGAGCAGTACTTC.

There are a few counts of this clone. The CDR3 DNA follows: TGTGCCAGCAGCTTGGGGACGACTAACTATGGCTACACCTTC. Protein: CASSLGTTNYGYTF. The chain joins TRBV7-3 to TRBJ1-2, with D possibly being TRBD1 (5 bases). Germline V gene lookup returns CDR1 SGHTA and CDR2 FQGTGA. The CDR3 has 14 amino acids. V lost 3 bases and J lost 0, with 8 bases in between.

CDR3 coding DNA: TGTGCCAGCAGCCCAACTACGACAGGTGCCCCCTACGAGCAGTACTTC. It translates to CASSPTTTGAPYEQYF. V gene TRBV7-9 combines with J gene TRBJ2-7; perhaps TRBD1 as D (6 bases). The germline gives CDR1 SEHNR, CDR2 FQNEAQ (reference sequence). V was shortened by 5 bases and J by 2 bases, with 19 bases between the two germline ends. The CDR3 runs to 16 residues.

The rearrangement joins TRBV14 to TRBJ1-6, with D hard to call. Germline V gene lookup returns CDR1 SGHDN and CDR2 FVKESK. This CDR3 contains 16 residues. V shed 1 base and J shed 4 bases, with 11 bases lying between them. The CDR3: CASSQARTAYNSPLHF. The CDR3 DNA sequence: TGTGCCAGCAGCCAAGCCAGGACTGCTTATAATTCACCCCTCCACTTT. Looking up the rest from reference TRBV14 and TRBJ1-6 gives the full variable domain: EAGVTQFPSHSVIEKGQTVTLRCDPISGHDNLYWYRRVMGKEIKFLLHFVKESKQDESGMPNNRFLAERTGGTYSTLKVQPAELEDSGVYFCASSQARTAYNSPLHFGNGTRLTVT.

V and J are TRBV19 and TRBJ1-5, with D possibly being TRBD1 (5 bases). The ends were cut back, 6 bases at V and 7 bases at J, with 16 bases in the middle. Germline CDR1 LNHDA, CDR2 SQIVND (reference sequence). The CDR3 sequence is 14 residues long. CDR3 loop: CASRNRLGDQPQHF. The DNA for the CDR3 is TGTGCCAGTAGAAACAGGCTGGGAGACCAGCCCCAGCATTTT.

V usage is TRBV7-2 and J usage is TRBJ1-4; D ambiguous. CDR1 and CDR2 (germline): SGHTA, FQGNSA. The CDR3 has 11 amino acids. V lost 3 bases and J 4 bases, leaving 0 bases between the germline ends. CDR3 sequence (DNA): TGTGCCAGCAGCTTTAATGAAAAACTGTTTTTT. Translating it yields CASSFNEKLFF.

The CDR3 sequence is CASSETPSARGDTQYF. The CDR3 coding sequence is TGTGCCAGCAGCGAGACCCCTAGCGCGAGGGGGGATACGCAGTATTTT. The chain carries TRBV9 and TRBJ2-3; D may correspond to TRBD1 or TRBD2 (6 bases each). The CDR3 is 16 residues long. Looked up from germline, CDR1 is SGDLS and CDR2 is YYNGEE. The V and J ends lost 3 bases and 6 bases respectively, with 20 bases between them.